Sequencing of this T cell receptor beta chain was carried out in a study of T cells after yellow fever vaccination. Whole-study findings and limits: One caveat is that FACS-sorted repertoires could contain abundant clonotypes contaminating from the bulk population. After the booster, about 95% of CD4 and more than 85% of CD8 primary-response clones were re-detected.

In regard to this clonotype: Antigen specificity is unknown.

This CDR3 spans 14 amino acids. V was pared by 9 bases and J by 3 bases, with 17 bases between. Germline lookup yields CDR1 MNHEY and CDR2 SVGEGT. As TCR cDNA was made by 5'RACE template switching, a universal primer site and UMIs were added. TCRdb recomputed calls from the 5' RACE reads with MiXCR, one row per CDR3 protein. The sample records hundreds of thousands of distinct CDR3 sequences, about 10% being singletons. The sequenced sample was CD4+ T cells sorted from PBMCs, obtained 5 days after the yellow fever booster vaccination. The sequence came from a man aged 18 to 29 who received the YFV17D yellow fever vaccine. This rearrangement joins TRBV6-2 or TRBV6-3 to TRBJ1-1, with D possibly being TRBD1 (6 bases). In DNA, the CDR3 is TGTGCCAGTAACAACGGGGGCATGGACACTGAAGCTTTCTTT. This sequence encodes CASNNGGMDTEAFF.